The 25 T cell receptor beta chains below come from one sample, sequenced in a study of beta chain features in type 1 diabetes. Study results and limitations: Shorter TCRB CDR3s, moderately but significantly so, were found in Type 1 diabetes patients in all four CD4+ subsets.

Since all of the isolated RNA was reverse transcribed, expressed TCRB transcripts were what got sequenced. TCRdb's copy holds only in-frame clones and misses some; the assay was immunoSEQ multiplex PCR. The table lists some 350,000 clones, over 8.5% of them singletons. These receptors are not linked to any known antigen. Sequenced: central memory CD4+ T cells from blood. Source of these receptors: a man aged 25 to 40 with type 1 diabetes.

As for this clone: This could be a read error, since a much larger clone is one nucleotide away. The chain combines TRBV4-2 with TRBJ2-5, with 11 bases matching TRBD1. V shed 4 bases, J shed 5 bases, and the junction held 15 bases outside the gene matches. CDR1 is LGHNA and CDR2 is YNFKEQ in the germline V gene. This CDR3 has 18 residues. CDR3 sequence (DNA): TGTGCCAGCAGCCTACCCCCGGTGGGGGGACAGGGGGAGGAGACCCAGTACTTC. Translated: CASSLPPVGGQGEETQYF.

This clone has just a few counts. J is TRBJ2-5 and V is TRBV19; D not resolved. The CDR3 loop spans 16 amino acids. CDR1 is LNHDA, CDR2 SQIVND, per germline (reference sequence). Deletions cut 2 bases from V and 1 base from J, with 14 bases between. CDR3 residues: CASSISDTRLQETQYF. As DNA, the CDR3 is TGTGCCAGTAGTATAAGCGACACGCGACTCCAAGAGACCCAGTACTTC.

CDR3 amino acids: CASSLARGTADGYTF. DNA of the CDR3: TGTGCCAGCAGCTTAGCCCGTGGGACGGCAGACGGCTACACCTTC. The chain recombines TRBV11-3 with TRBJ1-2; TRBD1 is a possible D gene (5 bases). This CDR3 has 15 residues. Deletions cut 1 base from V and 8 bases from J, with 17 bases between. Germline V CDR1 and CDR2: SGHNT, YENEEA. Combining the CDR3 with reference TRBV11-3 and TRBJ1-2 gives the whole variable domain EAGVVQSPRYKIIEKKQPVAFWCNPISGHNTLYWYLQNLGQGPELLIRYENEEAVDDSQLPKDRFSAERLKGVDSTLKIQPAELGDSAVYLCASSLARGTADGYTFGSGTRLTVV.

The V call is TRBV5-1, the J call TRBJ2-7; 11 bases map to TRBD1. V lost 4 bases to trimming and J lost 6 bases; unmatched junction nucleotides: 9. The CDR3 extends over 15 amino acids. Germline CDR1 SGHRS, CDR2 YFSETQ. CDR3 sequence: CASSLRDRGYGEQYF. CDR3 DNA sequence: TGCGCCAGCAGCCTCCGGGACAGGGGGTATGGCGAGCAGTACTTC. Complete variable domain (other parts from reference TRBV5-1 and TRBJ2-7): KAGVTQTPRYLIKTRGQQVTLSCSPISGHRSVSWYQQTPGQGLQFLFEYFSETQRNKGNFPGRFSGRQFSNSRSEMNVSTLELGDSALYLCASSLRDRGYGEQYFGPGTRLTVT.

The CDR3 loop reads CASSLGIQLAGGPETQYF. In DNA, the CDR3 is TGCGCCAGCAGCTTGGGAATTCAGCTAGCGGGAGGGCCGGAGACCCAGTACTTC. V gene TRBV5-1 combines with J gene TRBJ2-5; TRBD2 agrees at 12 bases. J lost 5 bases, V lost 0 bases, and 11 bases had no gene match. The CDR3 length is 18 residues. Germline CDR1 is SGHRS and CDR2 is YFSETQ.

The CDR3 region has the DNA TGTGCCAGCAGCCGAACTAGCGGGAGCGGGGGCCCGCAGTATTTT. Translating it yields CASSRTSGSGGPQYF. The chain carries TRBV7-9 and TRBJ2-3, with 11 nucleotides matching TRBD2. V lost 5 bases to trimming and J lost 10 bases; unmatched junction nucleotides: 11. From germline, CDR1 is SEHNR and CDR2 FQNEAQ (reference sequence). The CDR3 has 15 residues.

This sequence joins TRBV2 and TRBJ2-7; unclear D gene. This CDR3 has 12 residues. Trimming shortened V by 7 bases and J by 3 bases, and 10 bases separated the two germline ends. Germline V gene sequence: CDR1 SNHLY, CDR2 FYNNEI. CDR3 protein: CASKLSGYEQYF. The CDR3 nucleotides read TGTGCCAGCAAATTGTCAGGCTACGAGCAGTACTTC.

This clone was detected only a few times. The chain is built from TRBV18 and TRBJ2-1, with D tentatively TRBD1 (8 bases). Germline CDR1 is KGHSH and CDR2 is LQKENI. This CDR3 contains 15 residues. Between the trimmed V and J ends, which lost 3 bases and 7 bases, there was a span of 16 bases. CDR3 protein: CASSPRGQGGNEQFF. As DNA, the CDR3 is TGTGCCAGCTCACCCCGTGGACAGGGAGGGAATGAGCAGTTCTTC.

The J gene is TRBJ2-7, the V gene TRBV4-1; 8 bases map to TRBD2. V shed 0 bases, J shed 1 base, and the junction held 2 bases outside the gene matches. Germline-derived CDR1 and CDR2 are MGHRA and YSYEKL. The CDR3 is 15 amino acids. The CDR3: CASSQDPGGSYEQYF. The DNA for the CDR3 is TGCGCCAGCAGCCAAGATCCGGGAGGGTCCTACGAGCAGTACTTC.

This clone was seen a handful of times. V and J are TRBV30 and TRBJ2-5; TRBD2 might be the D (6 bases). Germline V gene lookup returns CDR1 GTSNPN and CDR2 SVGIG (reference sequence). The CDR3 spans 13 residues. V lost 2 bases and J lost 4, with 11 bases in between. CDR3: CAWSPPAGETQYF. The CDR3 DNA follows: TGTGCCTGGAGTCCCCCAGCGGGAGAGACCCAGTACTTC.

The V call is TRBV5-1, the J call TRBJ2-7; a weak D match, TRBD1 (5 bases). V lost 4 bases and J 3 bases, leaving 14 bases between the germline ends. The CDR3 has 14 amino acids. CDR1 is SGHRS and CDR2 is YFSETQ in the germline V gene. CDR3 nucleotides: TGCGCCAGCAGCCAACTAACAGGAAACTACGAGCAGTACTTC. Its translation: CASSQLTGNYEQYF. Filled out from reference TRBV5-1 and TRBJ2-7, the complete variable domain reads KAGVTQTPRYLIKTRGQQVTLSCSPISGHRSVSWYQQTPGQGLQFLFEYFSETQRNKGNFPGRFSGRQFSNSRSEMNVSTLELGDSALYLCASSQLTGNYEQYFGPGTRLTVT.

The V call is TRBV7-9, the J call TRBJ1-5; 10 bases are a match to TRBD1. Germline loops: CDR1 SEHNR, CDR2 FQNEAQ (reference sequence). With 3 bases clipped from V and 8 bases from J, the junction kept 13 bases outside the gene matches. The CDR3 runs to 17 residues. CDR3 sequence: CASSLETGGPPGKPQHF. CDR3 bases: TGTGCCAGCAGCTTGGAGACAGGGGGCCCTCCAGGCAAGCCCCAGCATTTT.

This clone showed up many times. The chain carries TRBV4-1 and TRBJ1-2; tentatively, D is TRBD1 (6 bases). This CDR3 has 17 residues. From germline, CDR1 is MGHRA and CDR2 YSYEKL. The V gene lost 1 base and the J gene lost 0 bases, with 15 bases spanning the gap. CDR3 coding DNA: TGCGCCAGCAGCCAAGCCATGACAGGACCAGCTAACTATGGCTACACCTTC. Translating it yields CASSQAMTGPANYGYTF.

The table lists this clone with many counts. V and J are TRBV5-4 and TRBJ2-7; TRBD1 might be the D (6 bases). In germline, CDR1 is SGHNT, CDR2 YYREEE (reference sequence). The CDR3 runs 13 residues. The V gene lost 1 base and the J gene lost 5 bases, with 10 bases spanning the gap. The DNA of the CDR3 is TGTGCCAGCAGCTTGCCAGGGGCGCACGAGCAGTACTTC. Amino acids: CASSLPGAHEQYF.

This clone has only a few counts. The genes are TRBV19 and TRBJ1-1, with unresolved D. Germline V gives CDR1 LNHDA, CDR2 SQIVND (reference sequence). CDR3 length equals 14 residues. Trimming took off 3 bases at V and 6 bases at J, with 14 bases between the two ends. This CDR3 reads CASSIGQPTAEAFF. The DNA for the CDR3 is TGTGCCAGTAGTATTGGGCAGCCGACCGCTGAAGCTTTCTTT.

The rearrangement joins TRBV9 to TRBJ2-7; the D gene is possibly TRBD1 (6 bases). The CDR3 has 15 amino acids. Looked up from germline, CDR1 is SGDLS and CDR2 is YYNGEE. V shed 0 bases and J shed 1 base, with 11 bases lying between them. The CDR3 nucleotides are TGTGCCAGCAGCGTAGCTCCGGACAGTTCCTACGAGCAGTACTTC. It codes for CASSVAPDSSYEQYF. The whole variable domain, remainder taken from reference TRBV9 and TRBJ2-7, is DSGVTQTPKHLITATGQRVTLRCSPRSGDLSVYWYQQSLDQGLQFLIQYYNGEERAKGNILERFSAQQFPDLHSELNLSSLELGDSALYFCASSVAPDSSYEQYFGPGTRLTVT.

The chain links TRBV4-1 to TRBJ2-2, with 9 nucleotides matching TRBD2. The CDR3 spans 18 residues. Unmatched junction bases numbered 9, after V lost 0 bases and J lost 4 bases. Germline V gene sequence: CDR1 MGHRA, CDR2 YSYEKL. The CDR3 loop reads CASSQERARAGGTGELFF. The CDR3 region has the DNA TGCGCCAGCAGCCAAGAACGTGCTAGAGCGGGGGGCACCGGGGAGCTGTTTTTT.

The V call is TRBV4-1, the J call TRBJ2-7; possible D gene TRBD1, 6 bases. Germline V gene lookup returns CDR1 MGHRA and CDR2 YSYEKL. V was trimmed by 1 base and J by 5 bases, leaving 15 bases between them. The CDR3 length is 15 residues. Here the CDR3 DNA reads TGCGCCAGCAGCCAAGTAACGACAGGTGCACACGAGCAGTACTTC. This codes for CASSQVTTGAHEQYF.

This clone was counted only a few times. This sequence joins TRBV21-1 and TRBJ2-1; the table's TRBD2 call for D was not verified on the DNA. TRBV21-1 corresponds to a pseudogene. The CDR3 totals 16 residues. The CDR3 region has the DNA TGTGCCAGCAGCAAAGAGGAGCGGTCGATGGGGAATGAGCAGTTCTTC. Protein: CASSKEERSMGNEQFF.

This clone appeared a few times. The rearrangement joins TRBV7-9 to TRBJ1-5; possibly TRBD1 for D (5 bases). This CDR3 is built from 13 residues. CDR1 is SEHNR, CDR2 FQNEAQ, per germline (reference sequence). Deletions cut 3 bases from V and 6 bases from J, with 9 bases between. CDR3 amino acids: CASSLGTVQPQHF. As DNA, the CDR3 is TGTGCCAGCAGCTTGGGGACGGTTCAGCCCCAGCATTTT.

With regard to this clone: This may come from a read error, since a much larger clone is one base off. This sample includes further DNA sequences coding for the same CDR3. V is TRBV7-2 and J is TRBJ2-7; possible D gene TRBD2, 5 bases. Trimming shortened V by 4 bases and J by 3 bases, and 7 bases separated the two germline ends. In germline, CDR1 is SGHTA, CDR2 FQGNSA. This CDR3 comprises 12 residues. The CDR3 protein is CASSSSGYEQYF. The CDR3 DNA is TGTGCCAGCAGCTCGAGCGGCTACGAGCAGTACTTC.

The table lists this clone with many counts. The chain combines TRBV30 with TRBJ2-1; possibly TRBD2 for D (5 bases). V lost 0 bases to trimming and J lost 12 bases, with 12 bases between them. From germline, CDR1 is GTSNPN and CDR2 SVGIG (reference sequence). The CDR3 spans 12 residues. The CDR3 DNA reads TGTGCCTGGAGTGTAGTGCGGAGGTGGCAGTTCTTC. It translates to CAWSVVRRWQFF.

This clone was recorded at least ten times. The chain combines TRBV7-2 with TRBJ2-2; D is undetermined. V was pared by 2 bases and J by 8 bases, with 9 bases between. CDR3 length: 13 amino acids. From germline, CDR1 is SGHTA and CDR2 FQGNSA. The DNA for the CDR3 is TGTGCCAGCAGCTTAATGTATCCAGGGGAGCTGTTTTTT. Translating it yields CASSLMYPGELFF.

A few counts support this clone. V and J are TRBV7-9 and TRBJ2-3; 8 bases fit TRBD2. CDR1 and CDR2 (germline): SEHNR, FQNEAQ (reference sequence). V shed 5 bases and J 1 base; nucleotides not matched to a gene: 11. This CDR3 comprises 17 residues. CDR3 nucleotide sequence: TGTGCCAGCAGCCGGGGGGGAGTAGCGGCTCGCACAGATACGCAGTATTTT. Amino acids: CASSRGGVAARTDTQYF.

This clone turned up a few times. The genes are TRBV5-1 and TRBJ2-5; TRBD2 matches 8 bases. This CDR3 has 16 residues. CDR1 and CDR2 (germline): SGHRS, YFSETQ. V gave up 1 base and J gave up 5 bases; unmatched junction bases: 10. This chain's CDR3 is CASSLTLAGGGETQYF. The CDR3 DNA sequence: TGCGCCAGCAGCTTGACTCTCGCGGGAGGAGGGGAGACCCAGTACTTC.